This is a list of T cell receptor beta chains from one sample in a study of CD8 T cells in Susac syndrome. TCRdb independently ran MiXCR on the immunoSEQ multiplex PCR reads; one entry per CDR3 protein. The sample has about 400,000 distinct CDR3 sequences, around 85% seen once. The sample consisted of CD8+ T cells from PBMCs. The source of these receptors is a human donor with multiple sclerosis. The conserved cysteine and the conserved F or W are not part of the CDR3 here. Each record gives: V gene, J gene, CDR3 protein.

V gene: TRBV6-1
J gene: TRBJ2-3
CDR3 protein: ASFDAFLTDTQY

V gene: TRBV7-4
J gene: TRBJ2-7
CDR3 protein: ASRYTSGPYEQY

V gene: TRBV20-1
J gene: TRBJ1-5
CDR3 protein: SAPTGTDAVGPQH

V gene: TRBV9
J gene: TRBJ1-1
CDR3 protein: ASSPLGDPNTEAF

V gene: TRBV5-4
J gene: TRBJ2-7
CDR3 protein: ASSKGASGLYEQY

V gene: TRBV5-4
J gene: TRBJ1-1
CDR3 protein: ASSASGQRYTEAF

V gene: TRBV30
J gene: TRBJ2-7
CDR3 protein: ACRPTVYEQY

V gene: TRBV5-8
J gene: TRBJ2-7
CDR3 protein: ASSLPGISYEQY

V gene: TRBV7-6
J gene: TRBJ1-1
CDR3 protein: ASSLEVMNTEAF

V gene: TRBV28
J gene: TRBJ2-1
CDR3 protein: ASSSMEVLWNEQF

V gene: TRBV4-1
J gene: TRBJ2-1
CDR3 protein: ASSQGLARDNEQF

V gene: TRBV5-6
J gene: TRBJ1-2
CDR3 protein: ASSLEDPARGYT

V gene: TRBV10-1
J gene: TRBJ2-3
CDR3 protein: ASSENNPGLTSYTDTQY

V gene: TRBV6-1
J gene: TRBJ2-5
CDR3 protein: ASSLEPVGSGETQY

V gene: TRBV11-3
J gene: TRBJ2-2
CDR3 protein: ASSSWTGGTGELF

V gene: TRBV6-5
J gene: TRBJ1-2
CDR3 protein: ASSYSGTGPNYGYT

V gene: TRBV6-5
J gene: TRBJ1-2
CDR3 protein: ASSNSGLDGYT

V gene: TRBV4-2
J gene: TRBJ2-1
CDR3 protein: ASSPQDLEGDEQF

V gene: TRBV30
J gene: TRBJ2-7
CDR3 protein: AWSVSADSSGEQY

V gene: TRBV30
J gene: TRBJ2-3
CDR3 protein: ACSMGPRSDTQY

V gene: TRBV7-9
J gene: TRBJ1-2
CDR3 protein: ASMSPGRLPMSGYT

V gene: TRBV29-1
J gene: TRBJ2-7
CDR3 protein: SVRDTVSYEQY

V gene: TRBV5-5
J gene: TRBJ1-5
CDR3 protein: ASSPFGGYSNQPQH

V gene: TRBV27
J gene: TRBJ2-3
CDR3 protein: ASRKAPSTDTQY

V gene: TRBV28
J gene: TRBJ2-7
CDR3 protein: AGSQGEVYEQY

V gene: TRBV27
J gene: TRBJ2-1
CDR3 protein: ASSLSASAEGSYNEQF

V gene: TRBV4-1
J gene: TRBJ1-1
CDR3 protein: ASSLSGGGSEAF

V gene: TRBV12-3/TRBV12-4
J gene: TRBJ2-2
CDR3 protein: ASSFGTAVHTGELF

V gene: TRBV3-1
J gene: TRBJ2-1
CDR3 protein: ASSQAGGPNNEQF

V gene: TRBV7-2
J gene: TRBJ2-7
CDR3 protein: ASSLLRGYEQY

V gene: TRBV30
J gene: TRBJ2-1
CDR3 protein: AWSGWAGNNSSYNEQF

V gene: TRBV20-1
J gene: TRBJ2-4
CDR3 protein: SARAILETAKNIQY

V gene: TRBV19
J gene: TRBJ2-7
CDR3 protein: ASSISGGVYEQY

V gene: TRBV12-5
J gene: TRBJ1-5
CDR3 protein: ASGLGVEQPQH

V gene: TRBV30
J gene: TRBJ1-1
CDR3 protein: AQLQSLGAEAF

V gene: TRBV11-1
J gene: TRBJ2-2
CDR3 protein: ASSWAGNTNTGELF

V gene: TRBV19
J gene: TRBJ1-3
CDR3 protein: ASSSTGARIGNTIY

V gene: TRBV30
J gene: TRBJ1-1
CDR3 protein: AGDDWLASEAF

V gene: TRBV27
J gene: TRBJ1-1
CDR3 protein: ASARGAEAF

V gene: TRBV5-1
J gene: TRBJ2-1
CDR3 protein: ASRPAAAPIRNEQF

V gene: TRBV5-1
J gene: TRBJ1-6
CDR3 protein: ASSLASGFNSPLH

V gene: TRBV27
J gene: TRBJ1-5
CDR3 protein: ASSTLGQPQH

V gene: TRBV28
J gene: TRBJ2-5
CDR3 protein: ASSLTGLQETQY

V gene: TRBV9
J gene: TRBJ2-7
CDR3 protein: ASSVEANTYEQY